This T cell receptor beta chain stems from a study of T cell responses to AZD1222 COVID-19 vaccine. About this clone: The antigen is not known.

The study, taken as a whole, reports: Repertoire collection took place solely once the T cell response had peaked. Spike-specific TCR breadth and depth went up after people got two AZD1222 doses. Reportedly, nearly half the spike-specific TCRs target unmutated variant regions. Among the donors, most were white British and more were female, and clonal diversity was possibly underestimated.

Trimming left V 7 bases short and J 7 bases short, with 18 bases between. This CDR3 has 14 residues. In germline, CDR1 is MRHNA, CDR2 SNTAGT. TCRdb keeps only in-frame clones here, not all; method: immunoSEQ multiplex PCR. The sample holds more than 130,000 clones, less than 95% seen once. This sequence joins TRBV6-4 and TRBJ2-3, with a possible D match to TRBD1 (5 bases). The source is an adult in good health. The sample in question was peripheral blood, obtained on day 0 of AZD1222 vaccination. CDR3 residues: CASNIDQGYHTQYF. For the CDR3, the DNA is TGTGCCAGCAACATTGACCAGGGTTATCATACGCAGTATTTT.